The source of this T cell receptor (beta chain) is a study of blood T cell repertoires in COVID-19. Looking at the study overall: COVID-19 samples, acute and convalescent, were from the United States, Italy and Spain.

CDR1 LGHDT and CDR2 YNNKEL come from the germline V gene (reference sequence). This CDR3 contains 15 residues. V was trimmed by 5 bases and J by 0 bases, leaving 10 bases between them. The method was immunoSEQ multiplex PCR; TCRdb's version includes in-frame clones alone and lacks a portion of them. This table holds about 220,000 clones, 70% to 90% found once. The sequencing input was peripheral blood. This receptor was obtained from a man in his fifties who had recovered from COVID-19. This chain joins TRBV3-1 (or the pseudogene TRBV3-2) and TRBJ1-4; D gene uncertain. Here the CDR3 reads CASSRTGATNEKLFF. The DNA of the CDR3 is TGTGCCAGCAGCAGGACTGGCGCAACTAATGAAAAACTGTTTTTT.